What follows describes a single T cell receptor beta chain. Data came from immunoSEQ multiplex PCR; TCRdb stores just in-frame clones and leaves some out. The sample records approximately 17,000 clones, around 70% being singletons. The data originate from a study of PD-1 and CTLA-4 blockade in melanoma. The receptor's source is a human donor with melanoma. The source material was CD8+ T cells from peripheral blood, sampled before anti-PD-1 treatment.

CDR3 nucleotides: TGTGCCAGTAGATCAGCAGGGCCGAGCAATGAGCAGTTCTTC. It encodes CASRSAGPSNEQFF. V usage is TRBV19 and J usage is TRBJ2-1; weak D call: TRBD1 (5 bases). Trimming took 6 bases from V and 6 from J, leaving 15 bases between them. The CDR3 extends over 14 amino acids. Germline CDR1 and CDR2: LNHDA and SQIVND (reference sequence).